Listed here are 27 T cell receptor beta chains from one sample, sequenced in a study of glioma-infiltrating T cells. TCR alpha and beta CDR3 regions were amplified from RNA using iRepertoire nested multiplex PCR. MiXCR was run by TCRdb on the multiplex PCR reads, yielding one entry per CDR3 protein. The sample yields around 350,000 distinct CDR3 sequences, about two fifths seen once. The sequenced sample was glioma tissue, nonneoplastic brain tissue, or PBMCs (not recorded which). The receptors originated from a human donor with low-grade glioma or glioblastoma, undergoing nonglioma brain surgery, or in good health (not recorded which).

This sequence joins TRBV6-1 and TRBJ1-2; D gene uncertain. V lost 6 bases and J 6 bases, leaving 23 bases between the germline ends. The CDR3 contains 16 residues. Germline V gene lookup returns CDR1 MNHNS and CDR2 SASEGT. CDR3 DNA: TGTGCCAGCAGCCTCCTCCGGAGGGAGGACTGGAATGGCTACACCTTC. The encoded protein is CASSLLRREDWNGYTF.

This clonotype was counted a few times. This chain connects TRBV28 to TRBJ1-5; 9 positions match TRBD1. The trim removed 4 bases at V and 6 bases at J, leaving 7 bases unmatched. The CDR3 is 15 residues long. Germline lookup yields CDR1 MDHEN and CDR2 SYDVKM. This CDR3 is CASSSTGGAGQPQHF. The CDR3 coding sequence is TGTGCCAGCAGTTCAACAGGGGGCGCGGGTCAGCCCCAGCATTTT.

Comment on this clonotype: Germline and junction disagree at one end, which may indicate a read error. The V gene is TRBV6-6, the J gene TRBJ2-2; D perhaps matches TRBD2 (5 bases). Germline V gene lookup returns CDR1 MNHNY and CDR2 SVGAGI (reference sequence). The CDR3 runs 13 residues. CDR3 region: CASSKLGTGERFF. As DNA, the CDR3 is TGTGCCAGCAGTAAGCTAGGCACCGGGGAGCGGTTTTTT.

This sequence joins TRBV18 and TRBJ1-1, with TRBD1 as a possible D gene (5 bases). V shed 4 bases and J shed 5 bases, with 20 bases lying between them. The germline gives CDR1 KGHSH, CDR2 LQKENI. The CDR3 is 16 residues long. The CDR3 coding sequence is TGTGCCAGCTCACTCAACTGGGGCTCTGATGGAACTGAAGCTTTCTTT. It codes for CASSLNWGSDGTEAFF.

The rearrangement joins TRBV19 to TRBJ2-1, with D perhaps TRBD2 (6 bases). The CDR3 is made up of 17 amino acids. V was clipped by 2 bases and J by 10 bases, with 24 bases between them. From germline, CDR1 is LNHDA and CDR2 SQIVND (reference sequence). This chain's CDR3 is CASSISSNWDFLGEQFF. DNA of the CDR3: TGTGCCAGTAGTATATCATCTAACTGGGACTTCCTTGGCGAGCAGTTCTTC.

This clonotype was observed a few times. This chain connects TRBV6-6 to TRBJ1-3; D remains unclear. CDR1 MNHNY and CDR2 SVGAGI come from the germline V gene (reference sequence). The CDR3 has 15 residues. Trimming removed 0 bases at V and 2 bases at J, with 8 bases between. CDR3 bases: TGTGCCAGCAGTTACTCAGGACGGACTGGAAACACCATATATTTT. This gives the protein CASSYSGRTGNTIYF.

The genes are TRBV7-2 and TRBJ1-5, with TRBD1 as a possible D gene (5 bases). CDR1 SGHTA and CDR2 FQGNSA come from the germline V gene. Deletions cut 3 bases from V and 3 bases from J, with 12 bases between. CDR3 size: 15 residues. CDR3 region: CASSFGGWSNQPQHF. The CDR3, as DNA: TGTGCCAGCAGCTTTGGGGGTTGGTCCAATCAGCCCCAGCATTTT. Based on the CDR3 plus reference TRBV7-2 and TRBJ1-5, the full variable domain is GAGVSQSPSNKVTEKGKDVELRCDPISGHTALYWYRQSLGQGLEFLIYFQGNSAPDKSGLPSDRFSAERTGGSVSTLTIQRTQQEDSAVYLCASSFGGWSNQPQHFGDGTRLSIL.

Turning to this clonotype: The junction shows a germline mismatch at one end, possibly a read error. The chain recombines TRBV7-2 with TRBJ2-1; unclear D gene. CDR3 length equals 13 residues. Germline loops: CDR1 SGHTA, CDR2 FQGNSA. Here the CDR3 DNA reads TGTGCCGGCAGCCCCAGCCGTGGGAATGAGCAGTTCTTC. Translated: CAGSPSRGNEQFF.

This clonotype was picked up many times. Here the CDR3 reads CATEGQGAGYTF. The CDR3 region has the DNA TGTGCCACCGAAGGACAGGGTGCCGGCTACACCTTC. V and J are TRBV28 and TRBJ1-2; 8 bases agree with TRBD1. Germline V CDR1 and CDR2: MDHEN, SYDVKM. The CDR3 is 12 residues long. Unmatched junction bases numbered 9, after V lost 10 bases and J lost 8 bases.

This clonotype came up many times. The rearrangement uses TRBV6-6 and TRBJ2-3; D may be TRBD1 or TRBD2 (5 bases each). Trimming left V 2 bases short and J 5 bases short, with 11 bases between. This CDR3 has 14 amino acids. Germline V gene sequence: CDR1 MNHNY, CDR2 SVGAGI (reference sequence). This CDR3 reads CASSYRVRGDTQYF. The CDR3 DNA reads as TGTGCCAGCAGTTACAGGGTGAGGGGAGATACGCAGTATTTT.

Points on this clonotype: Germline and junction disagree at one end, which may indicate a read error. CDR3 loop: CASSPSTGSSDEQYF. For the CDR3, the DNA is TGTGCCAGCAGTCCCTCGACAGGGAGCTCCGACGAGCAGTACTTC. The chain is built from TRBV27 and TRBJ2-7, with 7 bases aligning to TRBD1. This CDR3 comprises 15 residues. Germline CDR1 and CDR2: MNHEY and SMNVEV (reference sequence).

This clonotype was observed a few times. The chain combines TRBV15 with TRBJ2-1, with TRBD2 identical over 7 bases. Germline values: CDR1 LNHNV, CDR2 YYDKDF (reference sequence). The CDR3 contains 15 residues. The junction had 4 bases not matched to a gene; V was cut back by 5 bases and J by 0 bases. The CDR3 here is CATSPSGSSYNEQFF. The CDR3 region has the DNA TGTGCCACCAGCCCTAGCGGTAGCTCCTACAATGAGCAGTTCTTC.

CDR3 sequence: CASSQDVVWTVLETQYF. CDR3 in DNA: TGTGCCAGCAGCCAAGATGTGGTGTGGACAGTGCTAGAGACCCAGTACTTC. The gene calls are TRBV3-1 and TRBJ2-5, with D maybe TRBD1 (6 bases). The CDR3 has 17 amino acids. CDR1 and CDR2 from the germline V gene are LGHDT and YNNKEL (reference sequence). V was trimmed by 0 bases and J by 4 bases, leaving 18 bases between them.

This clonotype was found a few times. The chain is built from TRBV24-1 and TRBJ2-1; unclear D gene. This CDR3 contains 12 residues. Trimming removed 7 bases from V and 5 bases from J, with 8 bases in between. The germline CDR1 and CDR2 sequences are KGHDR and SFDVKD. The CDR3 DNA is TGTGCCACCAGCAGATTTAACAATGAGCAGTTCTTC. Its protein product is CATSRFNNEQFF.

This clonotype was recorded many times. This chain uses TRBV7-9 with TRBJ1-2; D is possibly TRBD1 (6 bases). Germline CDR1 and CDR2: SEHNR and FQNEAQ (reference sequence). The CDR3 spans 15 residues. V lost 4 bases to trimming and J lost 3 bases, with 15 bases between them. DNA of the CDR3: TGTGCCAGCAGCTCCCGGACAGCTAGGGACTATGGCTACACCTTC. Translation gives CASSSRTARDYGYTF.

The chain uses TRBV20-1 and TRBJ1-1; D is possibly TRBD1 (5 bases). The germline V gene encodes CDR1 DFQATT and CDR2 SNEGSKA (reference sequence). This CDR3 spans 15 amino acids. The CDR3 coding sequence is TGCGGATCGGCCGGTGAGACAGATTTAAACACTGAAGCTTTCTTT. It translates to CGSAGETDLNTEAFF.

The chain recombines TRBV12-3 or TRBV12-4 with TRBJ2-7; D unclear. The V gene lost 7 bases and the J gene lost 6 bases, with 16 bases spanning the gap. The CDR3 contains 13 residues. CDR3 DNA sequence: TGTGCCAGCAAATGGGTGACACCCGGCGAGCAGTACTTC. This codes for CASKWVTPGEQYF.

The rearrangement uses TRBV28 and TRBJ1-1; 7 bases match TRBD1. The germline CDR1 and CDR2 sequences are MDHEN and SYDVKM. V lost 5 bases to trimming and J lost 3 bases; unmatched junction nucleotides: 9. The CDR3 loop spans 15 amino acids. The CDR3 DNA reads as TGTGCCAGCAGTCCCCCGGGACAGTATTACACTGAAGCTTTCTTT. It codes for CASSPPGQYYTEAFF.

This clonotype was seen only a few times. CDR3 sequence (DNA): TGTGCCAGCACCTCGAGGAGCAGAGGTACAGATACGCAGTATTTT. This encodes CASTSRSRGTDTQYF. The genes are TRBV12-3 or TRBV12-4 and TRBJ2-3; D is unclear. The CDR3 loop spans 15 amino acids. The V end was cut by 7 bases, the J end by 3 bases, with 17 bases between.

Regarding this clonotype: A much larger clone sits a single nucleotide away, making a read error possible. The missing conserved phenylalanine or tryptophan at the end of this CDR3 makes a read error likely. The chain recombines TRBV20-1 with TRBJ1-2, with D hard to call. The CDR3 runs to 12 residues. Germline CDR1 DFQATT, CDR2 SNEGSKA (reference sequence). V was pared by 3 bases and J by 4 bases, with 9 bases between. The CDR3 DNA is TGCAGTGCTAGGGGCGGACCCTATGGCTACACCCTC. Protein sequence: CSARGGPYGYTL.

This clonotype has more than one count but fewer than ten. The chain couples TRBV7-9 to TRBJ1-1; 7 nucleotides line up with TRBD1. Germline assignment: CDR1 SEHNR and CDR2 FQNEAQ (reference sequence). CDR3 length equals 16 residues. The V gene end was trimmed by 7 bases and the J gene end by 3 bases; junction bases not matched to a gene: 14. As DNA, the CDR3 is TGTGCCAGCACCCGGCAGGGGGTTTTCGGGTACACTGAAGCTTTCTTT. This sequence encodes CASTRQGVFGYTEAFF.

As regards this clonotype: Possible read error: a much larger clone is one base away. The genes are TRBV7-2 and TRBJ1-5; possibly TRBD1 for D (6 bases). This CDR3 contains 13 residues. Germline assignment: CDR1 SGHTA and CDR2 FQGNSA. CDR3 nucleotides: TGTGCCAACAGCATCGGACAGAATCAGCCCCAGCATTTT. Protein product: CANSIGQNQPQHF.

This clonotype was observed a handful of times. The chain has TRBV11-1 and TRBJ2-1; D is undetermined. The CDR3 consists of 15 residues. Per the germline V gene, CDR1 is SGHAT and CDR2 is FQDESV (reference sequence). V was trimmed by 1 base and J by 0 bases, leaving 7 bases between them. CDR3 coding DNA: TGTGCCAGCAGCTTAGAAGCTAGCTCCTACAATGAGCAGTTCTTC. The encoded protein is CASSLEASSYNEQFF.

This clonotype was seen a handful of times. V is TRBV10-3 and J is TRBJ1-1; 7 nucleotides align to TRBD1. CDR1 ENHRY and CDR2 SYGVKD come from the germline V gene. V shed 7 bases and J 3 bases; nucleotides not matched to a gene: 8. The CDR3 contains 14 residues. In DNA, the CDR3 is TGTGCCATCAACCCGACAGGGTATGACACTGAAGCTTTCTTT. Translation gives CAINPTGYDTEAFF.

With regard to this clonotype: A read error may explain this, as a much larger clone is one base away. Lacking the conserved final phenylalanine or tryptophan, this CDR3 likely reflects a read error. The chain joins TRBV28 to TRBJ2-7, with D possibly TRBD2 on 6 matching bases. This CDR3 contains 14 residues. V lost 6 bases, J lost 4 bases, and 16 bases lay in between. CDR1 is MDHEN, CDR2 SYDVKM, per germline. The CDR3 spells CASSAGTGLYEQYY. The CDR3 region has the DNA TGTGCCAGCAGCGCCGGGACTGGGCTGTACGAGCAGTACTAC.

The CDR3 region is CASSLPRRRGSYEQYF. The CDR3 DNA is TGTGCCAGCAGTCTCCCGAGGCGGCGCGGCTCCTACGAGCAGTACTTC. The chain combines TRBV6-1 with TRBJ2-7; D gene ambiguous. The length of the CDR3 is 16 residues. CDR1 is MNHNS, CDR2 SASEGT, per germline. Trimming cost V 5 bases and J 0 bases, with 17 bases left between them.

A few counts support this clonotype. CDR3 region: CSGPGYGEQFF. CDR3 nucleotides: TGCAGCGGACCAGGATATGGTGAGCAGTTCTTC. V usage is TRBV29-1 and J usage is TRBJ2-1, with D uncertain. The V gene's germline CDR1 is SQVTM and CDR2 ANQGSEA. V dropped 7 bases and J dropped 9 bases, with 13 bases sitting between them. The CDR3 has 11 residues.